The next 14 T cell receptor beta chains were all read from a single sample in a study of blood T cell repertoires in COVID-19. Sequencing was performed with immunoSEQ multiplex PCR; in TCRdb, only in-frame clones are kept and a portion is missing. Here the sample spans 150,000 to 200,000 clones, approximately 80% being singletons. Sequenced: PBMCs or T cells enriched from blood (not recorded which). The origin of the receptors is a woman aged 55-70 years who had recovered from COVID-19.

About this clone itself: This sample includes further DNA sequences coding for the same CDR3. The chain is built from TRBV28 and TRBJ2-1; D remains ambiguous. The CDR3 spans 11 residues. Germline CDR1 reads MDHEN; CDR2 reads SYDVKM. V was cut by 1 base and J by 7 bases, with 2 bases left in between. DNA of the CDR3: TGTGCCAGCAGTTTATCTAATGAGCAGTTCTTC. Its protein is CASSLSNEQFF.

The V gene is TRBV29-1, the J gene TRBJ2-5; TRBD2 matches 13 bases. Germline V CDR1 and CDR2: SQVTM, ANQGSEA. J was trimmed by 1 base and V by 7 bases; bases with no gene match: 12. The CDR3 covers 17 residues. CDR3: CSGSGRTSGRFQETQYF. CDR3 nucleotides: TGCAGCGGATCCGGTCGGACTAGCGGGAGATTCCAAGAGACCCAGTACTTC.

The rearrangement uses TRBV29-1 and TRBJ2-7; D is possibly TRBD1 (6 bases). In germline, CDR1 is SQVTM, CDR2 ANQGSEA. This CDR3 is 12 amino acids long. Trimming pared 5 bases from V and 2 bases from J, leaving 10 bases between. CDR3 nucleotide sequence: TGCAGCGTTATTGGGGACACCTACGAGCAGTACTTC. Amino acids: CSVIGDTYEQYF.

J is TRBJ2-2 and V is TRBV18; the match to TRBD2 covers 15 bases. Per the germline V gene, CDR1 is KGHSH and CDR2 is LQKENI. V was pared by 0 bases and J by 7 bases, with 3 bases of the junction left unmatched. The CDR3 is made up of 17 amino acids. CDR3 amino acids: CASSPPGLAGGNGELFF. The CDR3 DNA reads TGTGCCAGCTCACCACCCGGACTAGCGGGAGGGAACGGGGAGCTGTTTTTT.

The chain recombines TRBV19 with TRBJ1-2; 9 positions agree with TRBD1. V dropped 5 bases and J dropped 5; count of bases not matched to a gene: 6. The CDR3 loop spans 14 amino acids. Germline lookup yields CDR1 LNHDA and CDR2 SQIVND (reference sequence). The CDR3 region has the DNA TGTGCCAGTAGTCCCACCGGGACAGGGTATGGCTACACCTTC. Translated: CASSPTGTGYGYTF.

V usage is TRBV7-2 and J usage is TRBJ2-1, with D perhaps matching TRBD2 (6 bases). CDR1 and CDR2 (germline): SGHTA, FQGNSA. The CDR3 contains 14 residues. With 1 base removed from V and 8 bases from J, the gap between germline ends came to 12 bases. This CDR3 reads CASSLDPGEYEQFF. The CDR3 region has the DNA TGTGCCAGCAGCTTAGACCCGGGGGAGTATGAGCAGTTCTTC. Variable domain in full (rest from reference TRBV7-2 and TRBJ2-1): GAGVSQSPSNKVTEKGKDVELRCDPISGHTALYWYRQSLGQGLEFLIYFQGNSAPDKSGLPSDRFSAERTGGSVSTLTIQRTQQEDSAVYLCASSLDPGEYEQFFGPGTRLTVL.

V gene TRBV5-1 combines with J gene TRBJ2-5; D might be TRBD2 (7 bases). V dropped 5 bases and J dropped 3 bases, with 14 bases sitting between them. Germline V CDR1 and CDR2: SGHRS, YFSETQ. The CDR3 loop spans 14 amino acids. Here the CDR3 DNA reads TGCGCCAGCAGACCAGGGGCGGGGGAAGAGACCCAGTACTTC. The encoded protein is CASRPGAGEETQYF.

This clone was picked up a small number of times. The rearrangement links TRBV2 to TRBJ1-5; D call uncertain. This CDR3 region has 14 residues. The germline V and J ends were trimmed by 6 bases and 5 bases, with 14 bases remaining between them. The germline V gene encodes CDR1 SNHLY and CDR2 FYNNEI. The CDR3 protein is CASSAQTGDQPQHF. The CDR3 DNA reads as TGTGCCAGCAGCGCTCAAACCGGGGATCAGCCCCAGCATTTT.

This clone was detected once. This chain uses TRBV5-1 with TRBJ2-1; 16 nucleotides match TRBD2. Germline CDR1 and CDR2: SGHRS and YFSETQ. The CDR3 runs to 17 residues. Unmatched junction bases numbered 5, after V lost 3 bases and J lost 5 bases. The CDR3 DNA is TGCGCCAGCAGCTGGGGGACTAGCGGGAGGGCGGACAATGAGCAGTTCTTC. Translated: CASSWGTSGRADNEQFF. Full variable domain (outside the CDR3, taken from reference TRBV5-1 and TRBJ2-1): KAGVTQTPRYLIKTRGQQVTLSCSPISGHRSVSWYQQTPGQGLQFLFEYFSETQRNKGNFPGRFSGRQFSNSRSEMNVSTLELGDSALYLCASSWGTSGRADNEQFFGPGTRLTVL.

This clone was recorded a few times. This chain connects TRBV2 to TRBJ2-1, with D uncertain. CDR3 length: 15 amino acids. Trimming took 5 bases from V and 4 from J, leaving 15 bases between them. Germline loops: CDR1 SNHLY, CDR2 FYNNEI. The CDR3 spells CASSQYYAPYNEQFF. The CDR3 region has the DNA TGTGCCAGCAGTCAGTACTACGCACCTTACAATGAGCAGTTCTTC.

The chain uses TRBV4-1 and TRBJ2-5, with 8 positions matching TRBD2. This CDR3 comprises 14 residues. The J segment lost 5 bases and the V segment lost 4 bases, leaving 6 bases of the junction unmatched. CDR1 and CDR2 from the germline V gene are MGHRA and YSYEKL. The CDR3 DNA sequence: TGCGCCAGCAGCCGGTTGACTAGCGACGAGACCCAGTACTTC. Its protein product is CASSRLTSDETQYF.

V and J are TRBV7-3 and TRBJ2-2; 7 bases agree with TRBD2. The CDR3 has 16 residues. With 4 bases clipped from V and 0 bases from J, the junction kept 5 bases outside the gene matches. Germline V gene lookup returns CDR1 SGHTA and CDR2 FQGTGA. This chain's CDR3 is CASSSTGTTNTGELFF. CDR3 DNA sequence: TGTGCCAGCAGCTCCACCGGGACTACGAACACCGGGGAGCTGTTTTTT. Variable domain in full (rest from reference TRBV7-3 and TRBJ2-2): GAGVSQTPSNKVTEKGKYVELRCDPISGHTALYWYRQSLGQGPEFLIYFQGTGAADDSGLPNDRFFAVRPEGSVSTLKIQRTERGDSAVYLCASSSTGTTNTGELFFGEGSRLTVL.

The chain couples TRBV19 to TRBJ1-5; D remains unclear. Germline lookup yields CDR1 LNHDA and CDR2 SQIVND (reference sequence). Trimming cost V 9 bases and J 3 bases, with 12 bases left between them. The length of the CDR3 is 13 residues. CDR3 protein: CASDFINNQPQHF. CDR3 coding DNA: TGTGCCAGCGACTTCATCAACAATCAGCCCCAGCATTTT. The full variable domain, with the rest looked up from reference TRBV19 and TRBJ1-5, is DGGITQSPKYLFRKEGQNVTLSCEQNLNHDAMYWYRQDPGQGLRLIYYSQIVNDFQKGDIAEGYSVSREKKESFPLTVTSAQKNPTAFYLCASDFINNQPQHFGDGTRLSIL.

The CDR3 sequence is CASSPSGIYNEQFF. CDR3 coding DNA: TGTGCCAGCAGTCCTAGCGGGATCTACAATGAGCAGTTCTTC. The V call is TRBV6-5, the J call TRBJ2-1; 9 bases are a match to TRBD2. V lost 5 bases, J lost 3 bases, and 2 bases stayed unmatched. Germline V CDR1 and CDR2: MNHEY, SVGAGI. The CDR3 is 14 amino acids.